This T cell receptor beta chain was sequenced in a study of shared clonotypes between healthy human individuals. In the sorted-subset replicate PCRs, 150 to 250 ng DNA, around 30,000 T cell genomes, was used. TCRdb's copy holds only in-frame clones and misses some; the assay was immunoSEQ multiplex PCR. The sample consists of around 2,000,000 clones, just under 95% of them appearing once. Germline CDR1 and CDR2: LNHDA and SQIVND (reference sequence). The CDR3 loop spans 15 amino acids. V lost 7 bases and J 4 bases, leaving 20 bases between the germline ends. CD8 cells regarded as naive lacked CD45RO, were positively chosen for CCR7, and omitted terminally differentiated effector memory CD45RA+ cells. About this clone itself: What it recognizes is unknown.

Whole-study findings and limits: In contrast to clonotypes shared by all four donors, non-shared clonotypes had lower generation probabilities.

The chain links TRBV19 to TRBJ2-7, with D possibly matching TRBD1 (7 bases). Material: naive CD8+ T cells sorted from blood. The receptor comes from a man aged 18 to 29 in good health. Here the CDR3 reads CASNPGVDRRYEQYF. CDR3 in DNA: TGTGCCAGTAATCCGGGAGTGGACAGGCGGTACGAGCAGTACTTC.